This passage covers 18 T cell receptor beta chains from one sample sequenced in a study of control samples from healthy donors and cancer patients. The method was immunoSEQ multiplex PCR; TCRdb's version includes in-frame clones alone and lacks a portion of them. The sample has about 110,000 clones; 88% are singletons. Material: PBMCs. Receptors were obtained from a woman aged 55 to 70 with lung cancer.

V usage is TRBV29-1 and J usage is TRBJ2-1, with 9 bases that match TRBD2. The CDR3 is 18 residues long. The ends lost 1 base at V and 7 bases at J; junction bases unmatched: 17. CDR1 is SQVTM and CDR2 is ANQGSEA in the germline V gene. The CDR3 DNA sequence: TGCAGCGTTGAAGGCCCCGCCGTAATAGCGGGAGATAAAAATGAGCAGTTCTTC. This codes for CSVEGPAVIAGDKNEQFF.

This sequence joins TRBV3-1 (or the pseudogene TRBV3-2) and TRBJ2-1; either TRBD1 or TRBD2 may fit D (6 bases each). There are 14 residues in the CDR3. Germline CDR1 and CDR2: LGHDT and YNNKEL (reference sequence). The germline V and J ends were trimmed by 3 bases and 7 bases, with 13 bases remaining between them. In DNA form, the CDR3 reads TGTGCCAGCAGCCATAGGGGGGAAGGGAATGAGCAGTTCTTC. It yields the protein CASSHRGEGNEQFF.

The gene calls are TRBV7-3 and TRBJ1-1; 7 positions agree with TRBD1. After removal of 5 bases from V and 3 bases from J, the junction contained 9 bases not matched to a gene. CDR1 SGHTA and CDR2 FQGTGA come from the germline V gene. This CDR3 spans 15 amino acids. The CDR3 region is CASSASGTVDTEAFF. CDR3 bases: TGTGCCAGCAGCGCCTCCGGGACAGTTGACACTGAAGCTTTCTTT.

The chain has TRBV4-2 and TRBJ2-1; TRBD1 agrees at 8 bases. Germline trimming cut 3 bases from V and 9 bases from J; bases unmatched to any gene: 19. This CDR3 spans 18 amino acids. The germline V gene has CDR1 LGHNA and CDR2 YNFKEQ. In DNA, the CDR3 is TGTGCCAGCAGCCAGGGATCAGGCCAGGGGGCTGGGCGGGGTGAGCAGTTCTTC. Protein: CASSQGSGQGAGRGEQFF.

The rearrangement links TRBV10-3 to TRBJ1-2; 9 nucleotides line up with TRBD1. Germline V gene data show CDR1 as ENHRY and CDR2 as SYGVKD. This CDR3 has 13 residues. V lost 7 bases, J lost 4 bases, and 4 bases stayed unmatched. CDR3 sequence (DNA): TGTGCCATCAACTTGGGACAGGGCTATGGCTACACCTTC. Encoded protein: CAINLGQGYGYTF.

By its share, this clone is medium-sized. J is TRBJ1-2 and V is TRBV4-2; 9 nucleotides align to TRBD1. The ends lost 4 bases at V and 4 bases at J; junction bases unmatched: 7. Germline CDR1 is LGHNA and CDR2 is YNFKEQ. The CDR3 covers 15 residues. CDR3 in DNA: TGTGCCAGCAGCCGATACAGGGGGCTCATCTATGGCTACACCTTC. This encodes CASSRYRGLIYGYTF.

The chain combines TRBV6-5 with TRBJ1-4; TRBD1 might be the D (6 bases). With 0 bases removed from V and 8 bases from J, the gap between germline ends came to 10 bases. Germline V gene sequence: CDR1 MNHEY, CDR2 SVGAGI. The CDR3 is 14 residues long. Here the CDR3 reads CASSYSHRDEKLFF. The CDR3 DNA reads TGTGCCAGCAGTTACTCCCACAGGGACGAAAAACTGTTTTTT.

The chain couples TRBV18 to TRBJ1-5; 9 nucleotides match TRBD1. V gave up 1 base and J gave up 7 bases; unmatched junction bases: 5. Germline loops: CDR1 KGHSH, CDR2 LQKENI. The CDR3 is 15 amino acids. For the CDR3, the DNA is TGTGCCAGCTCACCACTGGGACAGGGTAGCCAGCCCCAGCATTTT. This encodes CASSPLGQGSQPQHF.

This clone was seen just once. J is TRBJ2-3 and V is TRBV4-3; D is unresolved. Germline loops: CDR1 LGHNA, CDR2 YSLEER. This CDR3 is built from 14 residues. V lost 0 bases to trimming and J lost 2 bases, with 6 bases between them. The CDR3 coding sequence is TGCGCCAGCAGCCAAGATAGCCACACAGATACGCAGTATTTT. Residues: CASSQDSHTDTQYF.

This clone was detected only a few times. This chain uses TRBV12-3 or TRBV12-4 with TRBJ1-1; no definite D call. V lost 5 bases, J lost 3 bases, and 10 bases lay in between. This CDR3 contains 13 residues. Here the CDR3 reads CASSRSTYTEAFF. The CDR3 DNA reads TGTGCCAGCAGTCGTTCAACGTACACTGAAGCTTTCTTT.

The gene calls are TRBV5-1 and TRBJ1-1, with D unresolved. Germline V gives CDR1 SGHRS, CDR2 YFSETQ. The CDR3 consists of 13 residues. V was trimmed by 4 bases and J by 3 bases, leaving 10 bases between them. The CDR3: CASSPIAYTEAFF. CDR3 bases: TGCGCCAGCAGCCCCATAGCGTACACTGAAGCTTTCTTT. The full variable domain, its missing parts supplied by reference TRBV5-1 and TRBJ1-1, is KAGVTQTPRYLIKTRGQQVTLSCSPISGHRSVSWYQQTPGQGLQFLFEYFSETQRNKGNFPGRFSGRQFSNSRSEMNVSTLELGDSALYLCASSPIAYTEAFFGQGTRLTVV.

This chain connects TRBV6-5 to TRBJ2-1, with TRBD2 matching over 10 bases. The germline V gene has CDR1 MNHEY and CDR2 SVGAGI. The CDR3 covers 16 residues. The V segment lost 2 bases and the J segment 6 bases; nucleotides outside the gene matches: 7. The CDR3 coding sequence is TGTGCCAGCAGTTACACTTTAAGCGGGAGGGCCAATGAGCAGTTCTTC. Its translation is CASSYTLSGRANEQFF.

This chain links TRBV5-1 with TRBJ2-1; D not resolved. There are 14 residues in the CDR3. From germline, CDR1 is SGHRS and CDR2 YFSETQ. With 0 bases removed from V and 4 bases from J, the gap between germline ends came to 8 bases. CDR3 loop: CASSLANQYNEQFF. In DNA form, the CDR3 reads TGCGCCAGCAGCTTGGCGAATCAGTACAATGAGCAGTTCTTC.

Points on this clone: At the DNA level, this CDR3 is encoded by other sequences in the same sample as well. The gene calls are TRBV27 and TRBJ2-3; no definite D call. CDR3 length: 15 amino acids. CDR1 MNHEY and CDR2 SMNVEV come from the germline V gene (reference sequence). The V end was cut by 1 base, the J end by 4 bases, with 12 bases between. CDR3 residues: CASSLLGPYSDTQYF. CDR3 sequence (DNA): TGTGCCAGCAGTTTATTGGGCCCTTACTCAGATACGCAGTATTTT.

The chain employs TRBV5-1 and TRBJ1-2; the match to TRBD1 covers 8 bases. CDR1 and CDR2 (germline): SGHRS, YFSETQ. V was clipped by 1 base and J by 8 bases; unmatched bases: 16. The CDR3 consists of 17 residues. CDR3 loop: CASSLSQGANPREGYTF. In DNA, the CDR3 is TGCGCCAGCAGCTTGTCTCAGGGGGCGAACCCCCGCGAGGGCTACACCTTC.

The chain is built from TRBV6-5 and TRBJ1-1, with a tentative D call TRBD1 (5 bases). Germline V gene data show CDR1 as MNHEY and CDR2 as SVGAGI. The V and J ends lost 0 bases and 0 bases respectively, with 11 bases between them. This CDR3 comprises 16 residues. CDR3 bases: TGTGCCAGCAGTTACTCATCGACAGCCGTGAACACTGAAGCTTTCTTT. Its translation: CASSYSSTAVNTEAFF.

This chain joins TRBV4-2 and TRBJ2-5; 7 bases are a match to TRBD1. The length of the CDR3 is 15 residues. V shed 1 base and J 5 bases; nucleotides not matched to a gene: 7. Germline CDR1 reads LGHNA; CDR2 reads YNFKEQ. Here the CDR3 reads CASSQVEGQTETQYF. CDR3 DNA: TGTGCCAGCAGCCAAGTTGAGGGACAGACCGAGACCCAGTACTTC.

V is TRBV6-1 and J is TRBJ2-3, with 7 bases identical to TRBD2. Germline V gene sequence: CDR1 MNHNS, CDR2 SASEGT. V lost 4 bases and J lost 6; bases outside the gene matches: 13. This CDR3 is 16 amino acids long. CDR3 DNA sequence: TGTGCCAGCAGTGCTTACGGACTAGACGGTGGGGATACGCAGTATTTT. This translates into CASSAYGLDGGDTQYF.